A single sample gave rise to the 4 T cell receptor beta chains below, sequenced in a study of blood T cell repertoires in COVID-19. Clones were read by immunoSEQ multiplex PCR, and TCRdb kept only the in-frame ones, dropping some. This sample has some 230,000 clones, with roughly 83% found just once. Sample: PBMCs or T cells enriched from blood (not recorded which). Receptor source: a woman in her thirties or forties with acute COVID-19.

This chain uses TRBV7-2 with TRBJ1-6; D perhaps matches TRBD1 (6 bases). V lost 1 base to trimming and J lost 7 bases, with 14 bases between them. The CDR3 totals 16 residues. The germline gives CDR1 SGHTA, CDR2 FQGNSA. Here the CDR3 DNA reads TGTGCCAGCAGCTTAGTGGGGGCTGGGAGCAATTCACCCCTCCACTTT. Amino acid sequence: CASSLVGAGSNSPLHF.

V and J are TRBV3-1 (or the pseudogene TRBV3-2) and TRBJ1-1, with D possibly being TRBD1 (6 bases). This CDR3 comprises 14 residues. The V end lost 7 bases, the J end lost 6 bases, and 18 bases lay between the germline ends. From germline, CDR1 is LGHDT and CDR2 YNNKEL (reference sequence). As DNA, the CDR3 is TGTGCCAGCACTGCACAGGGTTTGGTCGCTGAAGCTTTCTTT. Its protein is CASTAQGLVAEAFF.

This clone was observed once. The CDR3 protein is CASSADRGGEQFF. Written as DNA, the CDR3 is TGTGCCAGCAGTGCAGACAGGGGAGGGGAGCAGTTCTTC. V is TRBV6-4 and J is TRBJ2-1, with TRBD1 as a possible D gene (8 bases). The CDR3 is 13 amino acids. Germline V gene data show CDR1 as MRHNA and CDR2 as SNTAGT. The V and J ends lost 4 bases and 10 bases respectively, with 14 bases between them.

The rearrangement joins TRBV20-1 to TRBJ1-2, with a weak D call TRBD1 (5 bases). This CDR3 region has 16 residues. V was shortened by 3 bases and J by 0 bases, with 17 bases between the two germline ends. Germline lookup yields CDR1 DFQATT and CDR2 SNEGSKA (reference sequence). The CDR3: CSASRSGGGANYGYTF. DNA for the CDR3: TGCAGTGCTAGTAGAAGCGGGGGGGGAGCTAACTATGGCTACACCTTC.